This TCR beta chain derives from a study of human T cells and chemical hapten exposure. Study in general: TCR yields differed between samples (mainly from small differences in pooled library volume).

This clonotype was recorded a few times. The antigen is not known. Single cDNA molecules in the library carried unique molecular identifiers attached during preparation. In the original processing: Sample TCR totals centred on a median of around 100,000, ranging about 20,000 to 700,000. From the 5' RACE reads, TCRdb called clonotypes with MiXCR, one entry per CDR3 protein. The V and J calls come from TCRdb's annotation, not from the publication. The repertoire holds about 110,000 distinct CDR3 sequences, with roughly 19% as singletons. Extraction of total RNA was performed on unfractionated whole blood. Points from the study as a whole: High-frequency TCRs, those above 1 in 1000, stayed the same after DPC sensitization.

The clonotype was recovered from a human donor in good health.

CDR3 amino acids: CASRRDGDAYEQYF. The CDR3 coding sequence is TGTGCCAGCAGGCGGGACGGTGATGCCTACGAGCAGTACTTC. The chain joins TRBV6-6 to TRBJ2-7, with D maybe TRBD2 (6 bases). Germline lookup yields CDR1 MNHNY and CDR2 SVGAGI (reference sequence). V was pared by 6 bases and J by 2 bases, with 14 bases between. This CDR3 is built from 14 residues.